These 24 T cell receptor beta chains came from one sample sequenced in a study of blood T cell repertoires in COVID-19. The data were produced by immunoSEQ multiplex PCR, yet TCRdb's version contains in-frame clones alone and is incomplete. The sample comprises hundreds of thousands of clones, around 84% of which are singletons, and roughly 4.5% rests with the top ten. Sequences were obtained from PBMCs or T cells enriched from blood (not recorded which). These receptors all stem from a man between 25 and 39 years old with acute COVID-19.

This chain joins TRBV5-1 and TRBJ2-1; D is possibly TRBD1 (5 bases). The CDR3 totals 15 residues. Germline V gene lookup returns CDR1 SGHRS and CDR2 YFSETQ. V was cut by 0 bases and J by 6 bases, with 13 bases left in between. The CDR3 DNA reads TGCGCCAGCAGCTTGGCAGGGTCAGGCATCAATGAGCAGTTCTTC. Translation: CASSLAGSGINEQFF.

The chain carries TRBV19 and TRBJ1-2, with no clear D. The CDR3 loop spans 13 amino acids. Germline V gene data show CDR1 as LNHDA and CDR2 as SQIVND (reference sequence). Trimming took 0 bases from V and 4 from J, leaving 6 bases between them. The CDR3 DNA reads TGTGCCAGTAGTATAGAACGGTCCTATGGCTACACCTTC. Protein: CASSIERSYGYTF. Variable domain in full (rest from reference TRBV19 and TRBJ1-2): DGGITQSPKYLFRKEGQNVTLSCEQNLNHDAMYWYRQDPGQGLRLIYYSQIVNDFQKGDIAEGYSVSREKKESFPLTVTSAQKNPTAFYLCASSIERSYGYTFGSGTRLTVV.

V gene TRBV10-1 combines with J gene TRBJ2-1; 8 bases are shared with TRBD2. The CDR3 length is 14 residues. Germline V gene sequence: CDR1 WNHNN, CDR2 SYGVQD (reference sequence). V trimming: 4 bases; J trimming: 7 bases; junction bases outside the gene matches: 6. Here the CDR3 reads CASSASGGFNEQFF. The CDR3 DNA reads TGCGCCAGCAGTGCGAGCGGGGGATTTAATGAGCAGTTCTTC.

This clone was found once. The rearrangement uses TRBV11-2 and TRBJ1-2; D remains ambiguous. The CDR3 is made up of 13 amino acids. Looked up from germline, CDR1 is SGHAT and CDR2 is FQNNGV. V shed 5 bases and J shed 4 bases, with 11 bases lying between them. The CDR3 is CASSPSDGYGYTF. DNA of the CDR3: TGTGCCAGCAGCCCAAGCGACGGCTATGGCTACACCTTC.

This chain joins TRBV7-9 and TRBJ2-7, with 7 positions matching TRBD1. The germline V gene encodes CDR1 SEHNR and CDR2 FQNEAQ (reference sequence). There are 14 residues in the CDR3. The J segment lost 3 bases and the V segment lost 5 bases, leaving 7 bases of the junction unmatched. In nucleotides, the CDR3 is TGTGCCAGCAGCGCCGGGACAGACTTCTACGAGCAGTACTTC. Protein sequence: CASSAGTDFYEQYF.

In its sample, this clone was seen once. This chain links TRBV5-4 with TRBJ1-1, with 7 positions matching TRBD1. J lost 5 bases, V lost 5 bases, and 3 bases had no gene match. The CDR3 contains 12 residues. The germline V gene encodes CDR1 SGHNT and CDR2 YYREEE (reference sequence). CDR3: CASSLQGTEAFF. CDR3 sequence (DNA): TGTGCCAGCAGTCTACAGGGGACTGAAGCTTTCTTT.

This clone was detected once. The chain is built from TRBV9 and TRBJ2-1; possibly TRBD2 for D (6 bases). The V and J ends lost 4 bases and 4 bases respectively, with 15 bases between them. In germline, CDR1 is SGDLS, CDR2 YYNGEE. The CDR3 sequence is 15 residues long. CDR3 loop: CASSPSGVGYNEQFF. The DNA of the CDR3 is TGTGCCAGCAGCCCATCGGGGGTTGGATACAATGAGCAGTTCTTC.

This clone was detected a few times. The V call is TRBV2, the J call TRBJ2-1, with a possible D match to TRBD1 (6 bases). Looked up from germline, CDR1 is SNHLY and CDR2 is FYNNEI. Trimming left V 3 bases short and J 9 bases short, with 12 bases between. The CDR3 covers 13 residues. The CDR3 protein is CASSETGNREQFF. The CDR3 nucleotides read TGTGCCAGCAGTGAGACAGGCAACCGTGAGCAGTTCTTC. Using reference TRBV2 and TRBJ2-1 for the parts outside the CDR3, the full variable domain is EPEVTQTPSHQVTQMGQEVILRCVPISNHLYFYWYRQILGQKVEFLVSFYNNEISEKSEIFDDQFSVERPDGSNFTLKIRSTKLEDSAMYFCASSETGNREQFFGPGTRLTVL.

In the case of this clone: The identical CDR3 is also encoded by other nucleotide sequences in the sample. The chain employs TRBV6-5 and TRBJ1-1, with D unresolved. In germline, CDR1 is MNHEY, CDR2 SVGAGI. V lost 3 bases and J 6 bases, leaving 5 bases between the germline ends. The CDR3 has 11 residues. CDR3: CASSYGAEAFF. The CDR3 DNA follows: TGTGCCAGCAGTTATGGAGCTGAAGCTTTCTTT.

J is TRBJ2-7 and V is TRBV18; 8 positions agree with TRBD1. Germline CDR1 is KGHSH and CDR2 is LQKENI. This CDR3 is 17 amino acids long. Trimming took 6 bases from V and 4 from J; bases not matched to a gene: 17. The CDR3 region has the DNA TGTGCCAGCTCGGCCCAGTCTTTTCGGACAGGGTTTTACGAGCAGTACTTC. As protein: CASSAQSFRTGFYEQYF.

The chain joins TRBV5-6 to TRBJ1-3; 7 nucleotides line up with TRBD1. V lost 2 bases and J lost 10; bases outside the gene matches: 9. Per the germline V gene, CDR1 is SGHDT and CDR2 is YYEEEE. The CDR3 extends over 14 amino acids. CDR3: CASSFPVQGETIYF. The CDR3 DNA follows: TGTGCCAGCAGCTTCCCCGTCCAGGGGGAAACCATATATTTT.

The rearrangement uses TRBV3-1 (or the pseudogene TRBV3-2) and TRBJ1-2; D remains ambiguous. There are 16 residues in the CDR3. Germline CDR1 and CDR2: LGHDT and YNNKEL (reference sequence). Trimming pared 0 bases from V and 2 bases from J, leaving 13 bases between. CDR3: CASSQDWADHNYGYTF. CDR3 in DNA: TGTGCCAGCAGCCAAGATTGGGCAGACCACAACTATGGCTACACCTTC.

This clone appeared a single time. This sequence joins TRBV14 and TRBJ2-3; TRBD2 agrees at 8 bases. Germline lookup yields CDR1 SGHDN and CDR2 FVKESK. The CDR3 is 16 residues long. V lost 6 bases, J lost 6 bases, and 14 bases stayed unmatched. The CDR3 sequence is CASSLNRGGQSDTQYF. The CDR3 bases are TGTGCCAGCAGTTTGAATCGGGGGGGCCAATCGGATACGCAGTATTTT.

J is TRBJ1-1 and V is TRBV11-2, with 8 bases fitting TRBD1. The junction had 6 bases not matched to a gene; V was cut back by 2 bases and J by 1 base. This CDR3 is built from 16 residues. CDR1 and CDR2 from the germline V gene are SGHAT and FQNNGV. CDR3 DNA sequence: TGTGCCAGCAGCTTATCAGGGGGCGATAGGAACACTGAAGCTTTCTTT. This encodes CASSLSGGDRNTEAFF.

This sequence joins TRBV6-5 and TRBJ2-7; 13 positions match TRBD2. This CDR3 region has 14 residues. J lost 7 bases, V lost 6 bases, and 6 bases had no gene match. Germline V lookup: CDR1 MNHEY, CDR2 SVGAGI. CDR3 nucleotides: TGTGCCAGCAGAGTACTAGCGGGGGGGCCAGAGCAGTACTTC. The encoded protein is CASRVLAGGPEQYF.

This clone was observed once. The J gene is TRBJ2-5, the V gene TRBV2; 7 nucleotides line up with TRBD1. The CDR3 runs to 14 residues. Unmatched junction bases numbered 3, after V lost 5 bases and J lost 0 bases. Germline V CDR1 and CDR2: SNHLY, FYNNEI. The CDR3 loop reads CASSQDRNQETQYF. As DNA, the CDR3 is TGTGCCAGCAGTCAGGACAGGAACCAAGAGACCCAGTACTTC.

Only a few counts were recorded for this clone. The chain is built from TRBV11-3 and TRBJ2-7; possible D gene TRBD2, 6 bases. Trimming cost V 5 bases and J 0 bases, with 17 bases left between them. Per germline, CDR1 SGHNT and CDR2 YENEEA. This CDR3 region has 16 residues. The CDR3 spells CASSPGGESSSYEQYF. The CDR3 DNA is TGTGCCAGCAGCCCTGGCGGGGAGTCCAGCTCCTACGAGCAGTACTTC.

V usage is TRBV7-6 and J usage is TRBJ2-3; 9 bases agree with TRBD2. This CDR3 region has 17 residues. Unmatched junction bases numbered 10, after V lost 1 base and J lost 5 bases. Germline loops: CDR1 SGHVS, CDR2 FNYEAQ. CDR3 sequence reads: CASSLETGLAMGDTQYF. CDR3 in DNA: TGTGCCAGCAGCTTAGAAACAGGACTAGCGATGGGAGATACGCAGTATTTT. Variable domain in full (rest from reference TRBV7-6 and TRBJ2-3): GAGVSQSPRYKVTKRGQDVALRCDPISGHVSLYWYRQALGQGPEFLTYFNYEAQQDKSGLPNDRFSAERPEGSISTLTIQRTEQRDSAMYRCASSLETGLAMGDTQYFGPGTRLTVL.

The chain recombines TRBV3-1 (or the pseudogene TRBV3-2) with TRBJ1-1; D perhaps matches TRBD1 (5 bases). V lost 2 bases and J 4 bases, leaving 8 bases between the germline ends. Looked up from germline, CDR1 is LGHDT and CDR2 is YNNKEL (reference sequence). The CDR3 has 13 residues. CDR3 coding DNA: TGTGCCAGCAGCCAACAGGGAATCACTGAAGCTTTCTTT. As protein: CASSQQGITEAFF.

CDR3 sequence reads: CASRGQGDNSPLHF. The CDR3 DNA reads TGTGCCAGCAGAGGACAGGGCGATAATTCACCCCTCCACTTT. The chain carries TRBV6-5 and TRBJ1-6; 8 bases are a match to TRBD1. V lost 6 bases, J lost 5 bases, and 3 bases stayed unmatched. CDR3 length equals 14 residues. CDR1 is MNHEY, CDR2 SVGAGI, per germline.

The chain combines TRBV27 with TRBJ1-2; D is perhaps TRBD1 (5 bases). Trimming took 0 bases from V and 2 from J, leaving 10 bases between them. The CDR3 sequence is 15 residues long. The germline V gene encodes CDR1 MNHEY and CDR2 SMNVEV (reference sequence). CDR3 region: CASSLSTAGNYGYTF. The CDR3 region has the DNA TGTGCCAGCAGTTTATCGACTGCAGGGAACTATGGCTACACCTTC.

J is TRBJ1-4 and V is TRBV6-6; TRBD1 might be the D (5 bases). The CDR3 extends over 11 amino acids. The V end lost 4 bases, the J end lost 14 bases, and 11 bases lay between the germline ends. Germline loops: CDR1 MNHNY, CDR2 SVGAGI (reference sequence). The CDR3 DNA reads TGTGCCAGCAGTTCGGGGGTAGGGCTGTTTTTT. This codes for CASSSGVGLFF.

This clone has a single count. The V call is TRBV14, the J call TRBJ1-2, with D tentatively TRBD1 (5 bases). Trimming removed 2 bases at V and 4 bases at J, with 11 bases between. The germline V gene has CDR1 SGHDN and CDR2 FVKESK. This CDR3 comprises 14 residues. The CDR3 loop reads CASSQRGDVYGYTF. CDR3 sequence (DNA): TGTGCCAGCAGCCAACGGGGGGACGTCTATGGCTACACCTTC.

Here the CDR3 DNA reads TGTGCCAGTAGTACGGGGACAGGGGACCGAGGCGAGCAGTACTTC. This codes for CASSTGTGDRGEQYF. J is TRBJ2-7 and V is TRBV19; TRBD1 agrees at 10 bases. The germline gives CDR1 LNHDA, CDR2 SQIVND (reference sequence). There are 15 residues in the CDR3. V lost 4 bases to trimming and J lost 6 bases; unmatched junction nucleotides: 9.